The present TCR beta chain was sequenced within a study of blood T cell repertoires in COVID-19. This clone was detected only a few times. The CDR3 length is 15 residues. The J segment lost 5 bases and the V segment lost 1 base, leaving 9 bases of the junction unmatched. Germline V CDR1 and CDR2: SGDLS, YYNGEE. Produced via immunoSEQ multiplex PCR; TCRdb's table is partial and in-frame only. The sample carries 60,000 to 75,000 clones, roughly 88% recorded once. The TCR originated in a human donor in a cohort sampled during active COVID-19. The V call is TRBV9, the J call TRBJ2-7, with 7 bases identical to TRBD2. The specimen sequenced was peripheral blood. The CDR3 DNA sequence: TGTGCCAGCAGCGTAAAAGGCGGGGGTTTCAACGAGCAGTACTTC. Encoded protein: CASSVKGGGFNEQYF.